This is a list of T cell receptor beta chains from one sample in a study of beta chain features in type 1 diabetes. Here immunoSEQ multiplex PCR was the method, and the copy in TCRdb shows in-frame clones only, minus some. The table shows 300,000 or so clones, with 7% to 10% occurring only once. The sequenced sample consisted of central memory CD4+ T cells from blood. Every receptor here comes from a man aged 25 to 40 with type 1 diabetes. The CDR3 runs from the conserved cysteine through the conserved F or W. The D gene is left open where the match is weak. Rows may omit the clone size; those that give it use once, few, many or a size class.

D	V	J	size	CDR3	DNA
.	TRBV20-1	TRBJ1-2	.	CSASLDYGYTF	TGCAGTGCTAGTCTCGACTATGGCTACACCTTC
.	TRBV5-1	TRBJ2-2	few	CASSLATENTGELFF	TGCGCCAGCAGCTTGGCGACGGAGAACACCGGGGAGCTGTTTTTT
.	TRBV19	TRBJ1-2	few	CASGRPDGDYYGYTF	TGTGCCAGTGGGAGGCCCGACGGGGACTACTATGGCTACACCTTC
.	TRBV7-6	TRBJ2-5	many	CASSSLPSWEETQYF	TGTGCCAGCAGCTCCCTCCCGTCCTGGGAGGAGACCCAGTACTTC
.	TRBV6-5	TRBJ1-1	few	CASSSTGLMNTEAFF	TGTGCCAGCAGTTCGACGGGGCTGATGAACACTGAAGCTTTCTTT
TRBD1	TRBV7-8	TRBJ1-1	few	CASSHGQGFNEAFF	TGTGCCAGCAGCCACGGACAGGGTTTCAATGAAGCTTTCTTT
.	TRBV10-3	TRBJ2-7	.	CAINNRDNSYEQYF	TGTGCCATCAATAACCGGGACAACTCCTACGAGCAGTACTTC
.	TRBV7-2	TRBJ1-2	.	CASLPGRGGYTF	TGTGCCAGTCTCCCGGGGAGGGGTGGCTACACCTTC
TRBD1	TRBV5-1	TRBJ2-1	.	CASTPGQGNHEQFF	TGCGCCAGCACCCCGGGACAGGGTAACCATGAGCAGTTCTTC
TRBD1	TRBV7-9	TRBJ1-1	few	CASSRKGADTEAFF	TGTGCCAGCAGCCGTAAGGGGGCTGACACTGAAGCTTTCTTT
TRBD1	TRBV5-8	TRBJ1-5	.	CASSSRTGRFQPQHF	TGTGCCAGCAGCTCTAGGACAGGGAGGTTTCAGCCCCAGCATTTT
TRBD1	TRBV28	TRBJ2-7	few	CASNEGQLYEQYF	TGTGCCAGCAATGAGGGACAGCTCTACGAGCAGTACTTC
.	TRBV18	TRBJ2-5	.	CASSTKYQETQYF	TGTGCCAGCTCAACTAAGTACCAAGAGACCCAGTACTTC
.	TRBV11-3	TRBJ2-7	few	CASSSRDGTYEQYF	TGTGCCAGCAGCTCCCGGGACGGGACCTACGAGCAGTACTTC
.	TRBV4-3	TRBJ2-5	.	CASSRGTQETQYF	TGCGCCAGCAGCCGAGGAACTCAAGAGACCCAGTACTTC
TRBD1	TRBV2	TRBJ1-2	.	CASSEEGQGGGYTF	TGTGCCAGCAGTGAAGAAGGACAGGGTGGGGGCTACACCTTC
.	TRBV21-1	TRBJ2-5	few	CASSKRPGKETQYF	TGTGCCAGCAGCAAACGTCCCGGGAAGGAGACCCAGTACTTC
.	TRBV5-1	TRBJ2-2	few	CASSLGGGTGELFF	TGCGCCAGCAGCTTGGGCGGAGGCACCGGGGAGCTGTTTTTT
.	TRBV7-8	TRBJ1-2	.	CASHDPEFYGYTF	TGTGCCAGCCACGACCCAGAGTTTTATGGCTACACCTTC
TRBD2	TRBV7-2	TRBJ2-2	few	CASSLRRLAGGNTGELFF	TGTGCCAGCAGCCTGAGACGGCTAGCGGGGGGCAACACCGGGGAGCTGTTTTTT
TRBD1	TRBV6-5	TRBJ1-5	few	CASSSGTGGRSQHF	TGTGCCAGCAGTTCCGGGACAGGGGGCCGGTCCCAGCATTTT
.	TRBV5-1	TRBJ2-2	few	CASSLAAVDTGELFF	TGCGCCAGCAGCTTGGCGGCAGTTGACACCGGGGAGCTGTTTTTT
TRBD1	TRBV13	TRBJ2-1	few	CASSLLGQGSGNEQFF	TGTGCCAGCAGCTTACTGGGACAGGGATCGGGAAATGAGCAGTTCTTC
.	TRBV18	TRBJ1-1	few	CASSPASDTEAFF	TGTGCCAGCTCACCGGCGTCGGACACTGAAGCTTTCTTT
.	TRBV6-6	TRBJ2-5	.	CASIMDVFVETQYF	TGTGCCAGCATCATGGACGTATTCGTAGAGACCCAGTACTTC
.	TRBV7-2	TRBJ1-2	.	CASSQGGSYGYTF	TGTGCCAGCAGCCAAGGGGGAAGCTATGGCTACACCTTC
TRBD1	TRBV7-2	TRBJ1-4	.	CASSPGQFNEKLFF	TGTGCCAGCAGCCCGGGACAGTTTAATGAAAAACTGTTTTTT
TRBD2	TRBV7-2	TRBJ2-5	.	CASSPASGQETQYF	TGTGCCAGCAGCCCAGCTAGCGGGCAAGAGACCCAGTACTTC
.	TRBV7-2	TRBJ2-3	.	CASSLRTGGTDTQYF	TGTGCCAGCAGCTTACGCACGGGGGGCACAGATACGCAGTATTTT